This T cell receptor beta chain was retrieved from a study of shared clonotypes between healthy human individuals. In germline, CDR1 is SGDLS, CDR2 YYNGEE. The CDR3 loop spans 14 amino acids. Trimming at V came to 3 bases and at J to 5 bases, leaving 4 bases not matched to a gene. The protocol was immunoSEQ multiplex PCR, while the TCRdb copy is restricted to in-frame clones and leaves out a portion. The table records a few hundred thousand clones, 95% to 97% of them present only once. Sequencing input: memory CD8+ T cells sorted from blood. Regarding subset: CD45RO+ cells pooled with CCR7-negative TemRA cells. This TCR was sampled from a man younger than 45 in good health. This rearrangement joins TRBV9 to TRBJ1-5; 8 nucleotides agree with TRBD1. The CDR3 is CASSETGAHQPQHF. The CDR3 bases are TGTGCCAGCAGCGAGACAGGGGCGCATCAGCCCCAGCATTTT.